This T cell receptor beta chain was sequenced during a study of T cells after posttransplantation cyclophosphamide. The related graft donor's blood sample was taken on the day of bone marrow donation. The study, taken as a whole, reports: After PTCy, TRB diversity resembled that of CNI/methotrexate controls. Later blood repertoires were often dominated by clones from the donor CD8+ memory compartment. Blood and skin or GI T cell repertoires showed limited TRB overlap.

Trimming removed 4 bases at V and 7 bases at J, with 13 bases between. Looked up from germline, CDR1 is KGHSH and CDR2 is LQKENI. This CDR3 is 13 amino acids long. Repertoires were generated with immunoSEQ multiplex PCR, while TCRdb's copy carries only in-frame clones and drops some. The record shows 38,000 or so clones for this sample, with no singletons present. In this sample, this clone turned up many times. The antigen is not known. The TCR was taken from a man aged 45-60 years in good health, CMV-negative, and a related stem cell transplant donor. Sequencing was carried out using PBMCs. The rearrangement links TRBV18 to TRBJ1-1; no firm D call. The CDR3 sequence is CASSLERTVEAFF. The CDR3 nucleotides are TGTGCCAGCTCACTAGAAAGGACTGTTGAAGCTTTCTTT.